This T cell receptor (beta chain) was observed in a study of control samples from healthy donors and cancer patients (dated by TCRdb to the early 2020s). Library prep was done by the immunoSEQ multiplex PCR assay. As stored in TCRdb, this immuneACCESS dataset retains in-frame rearrangements with V and J assigned. A fraction of the clones does not appear; measured against another copy, unresolved V genes explain less than half of the discrepancy, and the remainder lacks a known reason. In this sample the table shows some 100,000 clones, 70% to 90% of which occur a single time. The ten top clones hold less than 15% of the sample. Of note for this clone: Its antigen remains undetermined. No per-base quality is available; no much larger clone lies one base away.

This TCR came from a man aged 25 to 40 in good health. Material: blood.

In nucleotides, the sequence is TGCAGCGCCGCGGGACAGGGTTACGCTGAAGCTTTCTTT. Its protein is CSAAGQGYAEAFF. The rearrangement combines TRBV29-1 with TRBJ1-1, with 9 bases in between that match TRBD1. The germline V gene provides CDR1 SQVTM and CDR2 ANQGSEA. V and J are trimmed by 7 bases and 6 bases, and the gene matches miss 9 bases of the junction. Reading from cysteine to phenylalanine, the CDR3 counts 13 amino acids. Just CDR3 DNA is preserved here, 39 bases in frame from base 1.